This passage covers 26 T cell receptor beta chains from one sample sequenced in a study of cytomegalovirus exposure and HLA in healthy donors. Researchers ran the PCR with 60 Vbeta and 13 Jbeta primers. The table came from immunoSEQ multiplex PCR; TCRdb's copy has only in-frame clones and leaves some out. The sample comprises around 150,000 clones, 60% to 80% of which are singletons, and approximately 2% rests with the top ten. The sequenced sample was PBMCs. The receptors were sampled from a man aged 25 to 40 in good health and CMV-seronegative.

This chain links TRBV11-2 with TRBJ2-3; the D gene is possibly TRBD2 (5 bases). V lost 3 bases to trimming and J lost 3 bases, with 10 bases between them. CDR1 SGHAT and CDR2 FQNNGV come from the germline V gene. This CDR3 comprises 14 residues. The CDR3 sequence: CASSFLVATDTQYF. In nucleotides, the CDR3 is TGTGCCAGCAGCTTTTTGGTAGCGACAGATACGCAGTATTTT.

This clone was detected only a few times. The J gene is TRBJ2-3, the V gene TRBV12-5; D not resolved. Trimming pared 5 bases from V and 3 bases from J, leaving 12 bases between. Germline V gives CDR1 LGHNT, CDR2 FRNRAP. CDR3 length: 14 residues. The CDR3 bases are TGTGCTAGTGGTCTCCAAGCGTATACAGATACGCAGTATTTT. Protein: CASGLQAYTDTQYF.

This clone was seen a few times. The chain has TRBV5-1 and TRBJ2-2; 9 bases fit TRBD2. Germline CDR1 reads SGHRS; CDR2 reads YFSETQ. With V trimmed by 3 bases and J by 8 bases, 8 bases remained unmatched. The CDR3 loop spans 15 amino acids. CDR3 sequence (DNA): TGCGCCAGCAGCTCCGCCGCTAGCGGGACTGGGGAGCTGTTTTTT. Encoded protein: CASSSAASGTGELFF.

The chain is built from TRBV10-2 and TRBJ1-4; 10 bases match TRBD1. CDR1 and CDR2 from the germline V gene are WSHSY and SAAADI. The CDR3 has 15 amino acids. The trim removed 1 base at V and 6 bases at J, leaving 2 bases unmatched. CDR3 in amino acids: CASSEWGTGDEKLFF. CDR3 bases: TGCGCCAGCAGTGAGTGGGGGACAGGGGATGAAAAACTGTTTTTT.

This CDR3 is CASSWHRDGTDTQYF. CDR3 nucleotide sequence: TGTGCCAGCAGCTGGCACAGGGACGGGACAGATACGCAGTATTTT. V gene TRBV6-5 combines with J gene TRBJ2-3; a possible D gene is TRBD1 (6 bases). The V end lost 6 bases, the J end lost 3 bases, and 16 bases lay between the germline ends. Germline CDR1 reads MNHEY; CDR2 reads SVGAGI. CDR3 length: 15 residues.

The V and J genes are TRBV15 and TRBJ2-1; D perhaps matches TRBD2 (6 bases). This CDR3 comprises 14 residues. CDR1 LNHNV and CDR2 YYDKDF come from the germline V gene (reference sequence). Trimming shortened V by 3 bases and J by 8 bases, and 14 bases separated the two germline ends. The CDR3 nucleotides are TGTGCCACCAGCAGGGTCTCTAGCGTTTATGAGCAGTTCTTC. Its protein product is CATSRVSSVYEQFF.

About this clone itself: The junction and the germline gene differ at one end; a read error may be behind it. V is TRBV5-1 and J is TRBJ1-1; perhaps TRBD1 as D (5 bases). Germline loops: CDR1 SGHRS, CDR2 YFSETQ. This CDR3 is 12 amino acids long. CDR3 residues: CVSTGGNTEAFF. CDR3 nucleotide sequence: TGCGTCAGCACCGGGGGTAACACTGAAGCTTTCTTT.

The chain joins TRBV5-1 to TRBJ1-5; TRBD1 matches 7 bases. The CDR3 loop spans 15 amino acids. CDR1 is SGHRS, CDR2 YFSETQ, per germline. J lost 4 bases, V lost 4 bases, and 8 bases had no gene match. The CDR3 nucleotides read TGCGCCAGCAGCAACCGGGGGACAGATAATCAGCCCCAGCATTTT. This codes for CASSNRGTDNQPQHF.

The J gene is TRBJ2-7, the V gene TRBV5-1; 9 bases match TRBD1. Germline lookup yields CDR1 SGHRS and CDR2 YFSETQ. The ends lost 4 bases at V and 4 bases at J; junction bases unmatched: 9. This CDR3 is 15 amino acids long. The CDR3 sequence is CASSVTGTGFYEQYF. DNA for the CDR3: TGCGCCAGCAGCGTGACCGGGACAGGGTTTTACGAGCAGTACTTC.

This rearrangement joins TRBV5-1 to TRBJ2-3; 9 bases line up with TRBD2. Germline V lookup: CDR1 SGHRS, CDR2 YFSETQ. V gave up 2 bases and J gave up 1 base; unmatched junction bases: 2. CDR3 length: 15 residues. The DNA of the CDR3 is TGCGCCAGCAGCTTTTTAGCGGGAGGCACAGATACGCAGTATTTT. Protein: CASSFLAGGTDTQYF.

This sequence joins TRBV5-1 and TRBJ2-7; TRBD1 matches at 7 bases. Germline V gene data show CDR1 as SGHRS and CDR2 as YFSETQ. The CDR3 sequence is 14 residues long. V shed 4 bases and J 5 bases; nucleotides not matched to a gene: 9. The CDR3 region is CASSGYRGTDEQYF. Written as DNA, the CDR3 is TGCGCCAGCAGCGGTTACAGGGGAACAGACGAGCAGTACTTC.

This clone turned up a few times. V usage is TRBV19 and J usage is TRBJ1-2; the match to TRBD1 covers 9 bases. This CDR3 spans 15 amino acids. CDR1 LNHDA and CDR2 SQIVND come from the germline V gene (reference sequence). The ends lost 6 bases at V and 2 bases at J; junction bases unmatched: 7. Here the CDR3 reads CASSFWGQGNYGYTF. DNA of the CDR3: TGTGCCAGTAGCTTCTGGGGACAGGGCAACTATGGCTACACCTTC.

This chain uses TRBV28 with TRBJ2-7; D perhaps matches TRBD1 (6 bases). Looked up from germline, CDR1 is MDHEN and CDR2 is SYDVKM. The CDR3 has 13 amino acids. Trimming took off 8 bases at V and 2 bases at J, with 13 bases between the two ends. In nucleotides, the CDR3 is TGTGCCAGCCGGGACACCGGCCCCTACGAGCAGTACTTC. Protein sequence: CASRDTGPYEQYF.

The chain is built from TRBV14 and TRBJ2-3, with 8 bases identical to TRBD1. V trimming: 3 bases; J trimming: 6 bases; junction bases outside the gene matches: 8. The CDR3 has 15 amino acids. CDR1 is SGHDN and CDR2 is FVKESK in the germline V gene. The CDR3 reads CASSHDRGVSDTQYF. CDR3 nucleotides: TGTGCCAGCAGCCACGACAGGGGAGTATCTGATACGCAGTATTTT.

This clone was recorded only once. The CDR3 DNA is TGTGCCAGCAGTTACTCGGGAGGGAACACTGAAGCTTTCTTT. It yields the protein CASSYSGGNTEAFF. The rearrangement uses TRBV6-5 and TRBJ1-1, with D uncertain. The CDR3 consists of 14 residues. The germline V and J ends were trimmed by 0 bases and 1 base, with 6 bases remaining between them. Looked up from germline, CDR1 is MNHEY and CDR2 is SVGAGI.

The CDR3 DNA reads TGTGCCAGCAGTTTATCGTTCGGAGGGAGCACTGAAGCTTTCTTT. Protein: CASSLSFGGSTEAFF. This chain connects TRBV27 to TRBJ1-1; D gene ambiguous. CDR1 and CDR2 from the germline V gene are MNHEY and SMNVEV (reference sequence). Trimming removed 0 bases from V and 4 bases from J, with 12 bases in between. CDR3 length equals 15 residues.

Notes on this clone: The junction differs from germline at one of its ends, possibly a read error. The sample holds other DNA sequences that translate to the same CDR3. The chain uses TRBV5-5 and TRBJ1-1; D is ambiguous. In germline, CDR1 is SGHKS, CDR2 YYEKEE (reference sequence). CDR3 size: 14 residues. As DNA, the CDR3 is TGTGCCAGCAGCCGCTTTACAGAGAACACTGAAGCCTTCTTT. Its translation: CASSRFTENTEAFF.

CDR3 nucleotide sequence: TGTGCCTGGAGTCCCGGGAGCGGGTACGAGCAGTACTTC. Its protein is CAWSPGSGYEQYF. The chain uses TRBV30 and TRBJ2-7; D may be TRBD2 (6 bases). Trimming took off 2 bases at V and 4 bases at J, with 12 bases between the two ends. Germline CDR1 GTSNPN, CDR2 SVGIG (reference sequence). This CDR3 comprises 13 residues.

The chain has TRBV6-4 and TRBJ1-5, with 8 bases lining up with TRBD1. Losses at the gene ends were 3 bases for V and 1 base for J; bases not matched to a gene: 11. Germline CDR1 is MRHNA and CDR2 is SNTAGT. The CDR3 contains 18 residues. The CDR3 DNA reads TGTGCCAGCAGTGAGATAACATCAGGGGGCTGGAGCAATCAGCCCCAGCATTTT. Protein product: CASSEITSGGWSNQPQHF.

This chain uses TRBV28 with TRBJ2-5, with 10 bases that match TRBD2. The DNA end is a closer match to TRBJ2-7, so the J assignment may be wrong. The CDR3 spans 14 residues. The V gene's germline CDR1 is MDHEN and CDR2 SYDVKM. The CDR3 loop is CASSLGLAGAEQYF. In nucleotides, the CDR3 is TGTGCCAGCAGTTTGGGCCTAGCGGGAGCCGAGCAGTACTTC.

This clone was seen a handful of times. The chain has TRBV2 and TRBJ2-7, with 7 bases matching TRBD2. This CDR3 region has 12 residues. Per the germline V gene, CDR1 is SNHLY and CDR2 is FYNNEI. V lost 8 bases to trimming and J lost 2 bases; unmatched junction nucleotides: 3. CDR3 sequence: CASSLATYEQYF. CDR3 sequence (DNA): TGTGCCAGCTCACTAGCGACCTACGAGCAGTACTTC.

This sequence joins TRBV5-5 and TRBJ2-7, with a tentative D call TRBD2 (5 bases). Trimming shortened V by 1 base and J by 3 bases, and 14 bases separated the two germline ends. The CDR3 totals 15 residues. Germline V CDR1 and CDR2: SGHKS, YYEKEE (reference sequence). The CDR3 DNA reads TGTGCCAGCAGCTTGCGTAGCGACCGGGACTACGAGCAGTACTTC. Translated: CASSLRSDRDYEQYF. Full variable domain (remainder filled in from reference TRBV5-5 and TRBJ2-7): DAGVTQSPTHLIKTRGQQVTLRCSPISGHKSVSWYQQVLGQGPQFIFQYYEKEERGRGNFPDRFSARQFPNYSSELNVNALLLGDSALYLCASSLRSDRDYEQYFGPGTRLTVT.

The V and J genes are TRBV27 and TRBJ2-7; 7 bases line up with TRBD2. Unmatched junction bases numbered 5, after V lost 1 base and J lost 2 bases. Per germline, CDR1 MNHEY and CDR2 SMNVEV (reference sequence). The CDR3 loop spans 15 amino acids. CDR3 in DNA: TGTGCCAGCAGTTTATATCCTAGCGGAGCCTACGAGCAGTACTTC. It translates to CASSLYPSGAYEQYF.

In this sample, this clone turned up a few times. The chain couples TRBV29-1 to TRBJ1-2; D is uncertain. Trimming pared 2 bases from V and 5 bases from J, leaving 12 bases between. CDR1 and CDR2 from the germline V gene are SQVTM and ANQGSEA. This CDR3 is 13 amino acids long. CDR3 nucleotide sequence: TGCAGCGTTGAACCGGGCAGCGGGTATGGCTACACCTTC. Translated: CSVEPGSGYGYTF.

The J gene is TRBJ2-1, the V gene TRBV28; D perhaps matches TRBD1 (6 bases). Germline CDR1 reads MDHEN; CDR2 reads SYDVKM. There are 14 residues in the CDR3. V was shortened by 4 bases and J by 6 bases, with 13 bases between the two germline ends. CDR3 protein: CASSSRRGFNEQFF. As DNA, the CDR3 is TGTGCCAGCAGTTCCAGAAGGGGGTTCAATGAGCAGTTCTTC.

This chain joins TRBV29-1 and TRBJ1-4; 12 nucleotides agree with TRBD1. Germline CDR1 reads SQVTM; CDR2 reads ANQGSEA. The V segment lost 6 bases and the J segment 7 bases; nucleotides outside the gene matches: 15. This CDR3 has 17 amino acids. The CDR3 nucleotides read TGCAGCGTGAAACCGGGACAGGGGGCCAATCGGGGTGAAAAACTGTTTTTT. Translating gives CSVKPGQGANRGEKLFF. The entire variable domain, with the rest obtained from reference TRBV29-1 and TRBJ1-4, is as follows: SAVISQKPSRDICQRGTSLTIQCQVDSQVTMMFWYRQQPGQSLTLIATANQGSEATYESGFVIDKFPISRPNLTFSTLTVSNMSPEDSSIYLCSVKPGQGANRGEKLFFGSGTQLSVL.